This T cell receptor beta chain was identified during a study of regulatory T cells in long-lasting Graves disease. Notes on the study in general: TRBV28, TRBJ1-2 and TRBJ2-5 were favored in persistent disease.

The time point is: newly diagnosed GD, antithyroid drugs for less than 3 months. There was RNA extracted from PBMCs, and the TCR library was made from it. Through Arm-PCR of CDR3 regions and iRepertoire HTBI primers, TCR beta libraries were built. TCRdb called the multiplex PCR reads again in MiXCR, with one record for every CDR3 protein. The sample lists hundreds of thousands of distinct CDR3 sequences, approximately 16% seen once, with 30% in the top ten. Between the trimmed V and J ends, which lost 3 bases and 1 base, there was a span of 13 bases. From germline, CDR1 is SGDLS and CDR2 YYNGEE. The CDR3 consists of 16 residues. A note on this clonotype: Its antigen is currently unknown.

This same sample was also taken into another study, of T cells in Graves' hyperthyroidism and ophthalmopathy. As that report states: In making diagnoses, clinical symptoms, serum thyroxine and TRAb, thyroid ultrasound and orbital computed tomography were all used. Ophthalmopathy was told apart from stable hyperthyroidism by a 13 V-J model. The model identified upcoming ophthalmopathy a median approximately 6.4 months ahead of onset.

The receptor's source is a man aged 35-49 years with Graves disease. The source material was peripheral blood mononuclear cells (PBMCs), sampled at new diagnosis, from a patient treated with antithyroid drugs. The chain links TRBV9 to TRBJ2-2; no definite D call. Here the CDR3 DNA reads TGTGCCAGCAGCGCAACGGATCAGGTGAACACCGGGGAGCTGTTTTTT. As protein: CASSATDQVNTGELFF.